One TCR beta chain is described in this entry. The target antigen is unknown. The PCR used 52 TRBV and 13 TRBJ primers. Method: immunoSEQ multiplex PCR; TCRdb's copy keeps in-frame clones and lacks some. Of tens of thousands of clones in the sample, 93% are singletons; the top ten hold more than 0.75%. The V segment lost 7 bases and the J segment 5 bases; nucleotides outside the gene matches: 10. The germline CDR1 and CDR2 sequences are MNHNY and SVGAGI (reference sequence). This CDR3 has 14 residues. The record originates from a study of regulatory T cells. Whole-study results and caveats: Regulatory T cells showed the strongest V-J pair restriction and V/J gene skewing among patient repertoires. In CD3G-deficient patients, conventional CD4+ T cells were enriched for hydrophobic CDR3 residues at positions 6 and 7.

This clonotype was sampled from a child aged 2-15 years with CD3G deficiency. The sample consisted of conventional CD4+ T cells sorted from blood. The rearrangement uses TRBV6-6 and TRBJ1-1; 7 nucleotides match TRBD1. CDR3 coding DNA: TGTGCCAGCACCAGGGGGACAACTGCTACTGAAGCTTTCTTT. Translation gives CASTRGTTATEAFF.